Listed below are T cell receptor beta chains from one sample, sequenced in a study of post-analysis software for immune sequencing data. TCRdb re-called the PCR reads with MiXCR, one entry per CDR3 protein. The data contain approximately 630,000 distinct CDR3 sequences, 55% to 70% of them singletons. Sample: blood. The origin of the receptors is a girl aged 2 to 10 with multiple sclerosis. Both conserved end residues are part of each CDR3. A D gene is named only where the DNA matches it firmly.

v_gene	d_gene	CDR3aa
TRBV12-3/TRBV12-4	TRBD1	CASSLTGGRNTQYF
TRBV11-2	-	CASEPGDNEQFF
TRBV4-1	TRBD2	CASSPRPGTSARMEFF
TRBV6-1	-	CASSEVLIGEQYF
TRBV13	TRBD1	CASSLGQQQTYEQYF
TRBV7-2	-	CASSLISGPVGEQFF
TRBV24-1	TRBD1	CATGQGETQYF
TRBV28	-	CASSLSRVRGNQPQHF
TRBV7-2	-	CASSLKTKNTEAFF
TRBV6-1	-	CASSEAQTTYGYTF
TRBV7-2	-	CASSLGAEMHYGYTF
TRBV29-1	-	CSVEVGEPDTQYF
TRBV4-1	TRBD2	CASSLSGSGETQYF
TRBV5-1	-	CASSMDSGSPLHF
TRBV5-1	-	CASRDLRDGGDEQFF
TRBV7-2	-	CASSLGPDPQGSETQYF
TRBV6-1	TRBD1	CASRTSGTVEETQYF
TRBV11-2	-	CASSLKRSQETQYF
TRBV7-9	-	CANSLDLGSDQYF
TRBV12-3/TRBV12-4	-	CASSLGHNEQYF
TRBV12-3/TRBV12-4	TRBD1	CASSRGTGGNTEAFF
TRBV6-1	TRBD1	CASSHAGTGVYNEQFF
TRBV20-1	TRBD2	CSAGGPTSESSYEQYF
TRBV20-1	TRBD1	CSASRQGDEQYF
TRBV12-3/TRBV12-4	TRBD1	CASDDRVSTDTQYF
TRBV5-1	TRBD1	CASSLLQGAGTGELFF
TRBV20-1	-	CSARNRDIYNEQFF
TRBV27	-	CASGSGYDGYTF
TRBV6-2/TRBV6-3	-	CASSPYQNTEAFF
TRBV29-1	TRBD1	CSALTGGGNSPLHF
TRBV7-2	-	CASSLGVRADTQYF
TRBV20-1	-	CSALRGVYEQYF
TRBV7-3	TRBD1	CASRPGQLNSPLHF
TRBV6-5	-	CASSYRGTDYEQYF
TRBV10-2	TRBD1	CASERTGKGTQYF